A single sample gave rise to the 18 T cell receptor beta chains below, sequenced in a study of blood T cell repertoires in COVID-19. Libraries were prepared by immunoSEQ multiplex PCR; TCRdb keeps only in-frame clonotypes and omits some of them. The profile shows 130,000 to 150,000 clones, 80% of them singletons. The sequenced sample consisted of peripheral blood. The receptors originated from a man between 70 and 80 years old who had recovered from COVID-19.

CDR3: CASSLAGTSGTEQFF. The CDR3 nucleotides read TGTGCCAGCAGCTTGGCCGGGACTAGCGGAACTGAGCAGTTCTTC. The chain uses TRBV5-4 and TRBJ2-1; 11 bases map to TRBD2. From germline, CDR1 is SGHNT and CDR2 YYREEE (reference sequence). There are 15 residues in the CDR3. V shed 0 bases, J shed 9 bases, and the junction held 5 bases outside the gene matches.

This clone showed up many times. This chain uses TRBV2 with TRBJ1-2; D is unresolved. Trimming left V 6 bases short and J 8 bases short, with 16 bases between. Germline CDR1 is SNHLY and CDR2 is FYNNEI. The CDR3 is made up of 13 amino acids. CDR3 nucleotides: TGTGCCAGCAGCCCCTGGGTAGCCGACGGCTACACCTTC. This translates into CASSPWVADGYTF.

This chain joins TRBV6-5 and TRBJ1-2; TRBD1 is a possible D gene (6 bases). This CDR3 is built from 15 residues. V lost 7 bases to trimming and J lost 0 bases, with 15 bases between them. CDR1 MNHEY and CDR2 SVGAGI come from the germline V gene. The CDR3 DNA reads TGTGCCAGCAAGCTGGGAGGGGGGGCTAACTATGGCTACACCTTC. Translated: CASKLGGGANYGYTF.

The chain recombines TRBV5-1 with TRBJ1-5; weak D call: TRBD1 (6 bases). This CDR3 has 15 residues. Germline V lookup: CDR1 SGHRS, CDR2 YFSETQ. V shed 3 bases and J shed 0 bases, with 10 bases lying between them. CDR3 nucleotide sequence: TGCGCCAGCAGCTCGACAGGAGATAGCAATCAGCCCCAGCATTTT. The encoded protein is CASSSTGDSNQPQHF.

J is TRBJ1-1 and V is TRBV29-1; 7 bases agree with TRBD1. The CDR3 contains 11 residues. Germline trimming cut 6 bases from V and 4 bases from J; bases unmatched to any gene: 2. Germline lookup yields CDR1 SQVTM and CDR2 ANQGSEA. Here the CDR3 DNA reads TGCAGCGTCAACAGGGGCACTGAAGCTTTCTTT. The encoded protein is CSVNRGTEAFF.

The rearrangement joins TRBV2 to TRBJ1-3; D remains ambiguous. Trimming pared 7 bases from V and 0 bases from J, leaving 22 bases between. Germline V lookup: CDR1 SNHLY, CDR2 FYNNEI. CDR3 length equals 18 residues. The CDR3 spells CASTVRPLTGSSGNTIYF. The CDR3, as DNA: TGTGCCAGCACGGTTCGCCCTTTAACCGGGTCCTCTGGAAACACCATATATTTT.

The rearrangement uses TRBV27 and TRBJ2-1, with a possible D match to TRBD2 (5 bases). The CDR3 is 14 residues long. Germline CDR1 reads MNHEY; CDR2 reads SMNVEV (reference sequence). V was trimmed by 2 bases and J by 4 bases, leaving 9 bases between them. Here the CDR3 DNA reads TGTGCCAGCAGTTTAGTGGGAGCTTACAATGAGCAGTTCTTC. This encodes CASSLVGAYNEQFF.

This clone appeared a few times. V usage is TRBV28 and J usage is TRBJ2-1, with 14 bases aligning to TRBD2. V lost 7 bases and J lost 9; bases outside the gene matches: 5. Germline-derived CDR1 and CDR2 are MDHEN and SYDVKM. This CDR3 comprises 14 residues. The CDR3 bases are TGTGCCAGCATTGGGACTAGCGGGAGTGGTGAGCAGTTCTTC. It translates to CASIGTSGSGEQFF.

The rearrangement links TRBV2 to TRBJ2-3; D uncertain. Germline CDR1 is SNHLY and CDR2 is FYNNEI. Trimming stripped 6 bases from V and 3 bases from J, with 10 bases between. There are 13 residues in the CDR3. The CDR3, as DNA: TGTGCCAGCAGCGACACGAGAACAGATACGCAGTATTTT. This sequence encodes CASSDTRTDTQYF.

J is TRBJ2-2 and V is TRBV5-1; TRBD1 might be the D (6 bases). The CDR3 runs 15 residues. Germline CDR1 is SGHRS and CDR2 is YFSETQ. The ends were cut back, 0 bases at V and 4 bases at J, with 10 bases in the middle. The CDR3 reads CASSLGGQPTGELFF. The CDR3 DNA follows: TGCGCCAGCAGCTTGGGGGGACAACCCACCGGGGAGCTGTTTTTT. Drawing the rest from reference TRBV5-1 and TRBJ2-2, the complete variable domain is KAGVTQTPRYLIKTRGQQVTLSCSPISGHRSVSWYQQTPGQGLQFLFEYFSETQRNKGNFPGRFSGRQFSNSRSEMNVSTLELGDSALYLCASSLGGQPTGELFFGEGSRLTVL.

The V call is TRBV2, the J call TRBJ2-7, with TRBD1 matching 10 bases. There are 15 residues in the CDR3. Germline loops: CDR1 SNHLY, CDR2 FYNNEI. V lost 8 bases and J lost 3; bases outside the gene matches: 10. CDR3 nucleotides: TGTGCCAGCCAGCCGGGACAGGGGTATTTCTACGAGCAGTACTTC. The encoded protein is CASQPGQGYFYEQYF.

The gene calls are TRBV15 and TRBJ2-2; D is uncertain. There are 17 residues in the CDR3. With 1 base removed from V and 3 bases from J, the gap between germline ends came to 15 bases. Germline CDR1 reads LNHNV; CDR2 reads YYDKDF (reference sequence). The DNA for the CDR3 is TGTGCCACCAGCAGAGGGTTAGAACTATCGGACACCGGGGAGCTGTTTTTT. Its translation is CATSRGLELSDTGELFF. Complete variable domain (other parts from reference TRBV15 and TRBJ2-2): DAMVIQNPRYQVTQFGKPVTLSCSQTLNHNVMYWYQQKSSQAPKLLFHYYDKDFNNEADTPDNFQSRRPNTSFCFLDIRSPGLGDTAMYLCATSRGLELSDTGELFFGEGSRLTVL.

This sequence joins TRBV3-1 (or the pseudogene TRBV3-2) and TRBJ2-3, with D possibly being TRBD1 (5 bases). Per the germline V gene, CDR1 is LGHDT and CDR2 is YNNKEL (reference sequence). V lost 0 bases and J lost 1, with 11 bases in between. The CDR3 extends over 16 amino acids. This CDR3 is CASSQDPAGRTDTQYF. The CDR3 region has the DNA TGTGCCAGCAGCCAAGACCCAGCAGGGCGCACAGATACGCAGTATTTT.

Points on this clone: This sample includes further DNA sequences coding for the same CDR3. As DNA, the CDR3 is TGTGCCAGCAGTTACTCCTCAGGCTCCTACGAGCAGTACTTC. It is translated as CASSYSSGSYEQYF. The J gene is TRBJ2-7, the V gene TRBV6-6; D is ambiguous. V lost 0 bases and J 0 bases, leaving 6 bases between the germline ends. CDR1 is MNHNY, CDR2 SVGAGI, per germline (reference sequence). The CDR3 spans 14 residues.

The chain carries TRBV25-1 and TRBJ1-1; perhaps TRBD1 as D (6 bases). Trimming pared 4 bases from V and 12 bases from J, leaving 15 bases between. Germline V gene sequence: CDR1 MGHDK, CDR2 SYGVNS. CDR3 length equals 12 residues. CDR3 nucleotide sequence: TGTGCCAGCAGTGTCCCGGGACAAAGATCTTTCTTT. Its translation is CASSVPGQRSFF. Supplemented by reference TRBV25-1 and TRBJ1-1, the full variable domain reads EADIYQTPRYLVIGTGKKITLECSQTMGHDKMYWYQQDPGMELHLIHYSYGVNSTEKGDLSSESTVSRIRTEHFPLTLESARPSHTSQYLCASSVPGQRSFFGQGTRLTVV.

CDR3 sequence (DNA): TGTGCCAGCAGTTTACTAGTCGGGAGCTCCTATAATTCACCCCTCCACTTT. This encodes CASSLLVGSSYNSPLHF. This chain joins TRBV27 and TRBJ1-6; D is uncertain. The CDR3 extends over 17 amino acids. V was shortened by 2 bases and J by 0 bases, with 11 bases between the two germline ends. Germline V CDR1 and CDR2: MNHEY, SMNVEV (reference sequence).

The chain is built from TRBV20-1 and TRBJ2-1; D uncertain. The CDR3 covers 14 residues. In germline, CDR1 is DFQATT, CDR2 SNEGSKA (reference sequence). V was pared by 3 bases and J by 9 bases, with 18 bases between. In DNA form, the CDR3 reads TGCAGTGCTAGTGAGGCTAGTTGGGTCGGTGAGCAGTTCTTC. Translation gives CSASEASWVGEQFF.

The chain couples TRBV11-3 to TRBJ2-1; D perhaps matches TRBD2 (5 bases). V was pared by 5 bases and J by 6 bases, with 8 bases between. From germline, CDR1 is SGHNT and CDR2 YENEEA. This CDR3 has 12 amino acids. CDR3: CASSQRANEQFF. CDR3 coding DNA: TGTGCCAGCAGCCAGAGGGCCAATGAGCAGTTCTTC.